This record covers a single TCR beta chain. The antigen is unknown. Amplification of TCR alpha and beta CDR3 regions from RNA used iRepertoire nested multiplex PCR. For one-step reverse transcription and amplification, about 90-400 ng of tissue mRNA or PBMC total RNA was used. MiXCR, run by TCRdb on the multiplex PCR reads, gives a single entry per CDR3 protein. The sample records more than 95,000 distinct CDR3 sequences, roughly 30% being singletons. CDR1 SQVTM and CDR2 ANQGSEA come from the germline V gene. There are 13 residues in the CDR3. The V end lost 5 bases, the J end lost 6 bases, and 16 bases lay between the germline ends. This record comes from a study of glioma-infiltrating T cells. Overall study results and limits: Non-neoplastic patients had below-expected tissue-blood divergence, while all gliomas exceeded expectation. Tissue and blood shared very few CDR3 sequences.

The chain recombines TRBV29-1 with TRBJ1-2, with no clear D. The sample taken for sequencing was glioma tissue, nonneoplastic brain tissue, or PBMCs (not recorded which). This TCR was sampled from a human donor with low-grade glioma or glioblastoma, undergoing nonglioma brain surgery, or in good health (not recorded which). The CDR3 sequence: CSVLRTREDGYTF. DNA for the CDR3: TGCAGCGTTCTAAGAACCCGGGAAGATGGCTACACCTTC.